The next 23 T cell receptor beta chains were all read from a single sample in a study of CD8 T cells in ankylosing spondylitis. TCRdb itself ran the 5' RACE reads through MiXCR, one entry per CDR3 protein. The sample lists around 120,000 distinct CDR3 sequences; around 8.5% were seen once. Material: blood, either unsorted or a sorted T cell fraction (not recorded which). The receptor source for this set is a male donor with ankylosing spondylitis or in good health (not recorded which).

This clonotype appeared many times. The rearrangement joins TRBV6-1 to TRBJ1-5; tentative D call: TRBD1 (6 bases). The CDR3 spans 14 residues. Trimming stripped 3 bases from V and 6 bases from J, with 12 bases between. Germline CDR1 is MNHNS and CDR2 is SASEGT. The CDR3 reads CASSETGGSQPQHF. The CDR3 region has the DNA TGTGCCAGCAGTGAGACAGGAGGGAGTCAGCCCCAGCATTTT.

About this clonotype itself: This clone may be a read error of a much larger clone one base away. The chain combines TRBV12-3 or TRBV12-4 with TRBJ2-2; 10 nucleotides match TRBD1. This CDR3 comprises 15 residues. The chain's CDR3 is CASSFKTGGTWELFF. In DNA form, the CDR3 reads TGTGCCAGCAGTTTCAAGACAGGGGGCACCTGGGAGCTGTTTTTT.

The rearrangement uses TRBV30 and TRBJ1-3; D not certain. Trimming took off 5 bases at V and 0 bases at J, with 8 bases between the two ends. The germline gives CDR1 GTSNPN, CDR2 SVGIG (reference sequence). The length of the CDR3 is 13 residues. The CDR3 here is CAWSLLSGNTIYF. CDR3 nucleotide sequence: TGTGCCTGGTCTCTCCTCTCTGGAAACACCATATATTTT. Combining the CDR3 with reference TRBV30 and TRBJ1-3 gives the whole variable domain SQTIHQWPATLVQPVGSPLSLECTVEGTSNPNLYWYRQAAGRGLQLLFYSVGIGQISSEVPQNLSASRPQDRQFILSSKKLLLSDSGFYLCAWSLLSGNTIYFGEGSWLTVV.

This clonotype was observed many times. The chain links TRBV3-1 to TRBJ2-1; TRBD2 matches 7 bases. The ends lost 3 bases at V and 0 bases at J; junction bases unmatched: 23. Germline V gene data show CDR1 as LGHDT and CDR2 as YNNKEL (reference sequence). The CDR3 covers 22 residues. CDR3 in amino acids: CASSHRKIRWDGRGSSYNEQFF. CDR3 bases: TGTGCCAGCAGCCACCGAAAAATCCGGTGGGACGGGCGGGGGAGCTCCTACAATGAGCAGTTCTTC.

Many counts were recorded for this clonotype. The chain employs TRBV20-1 and TRBJ2-1, with 13 bases fitting TRBD2. The CDR3 consists of 15 residues. Unmatched junction bases numbered 6, after V lost 1 base and J lost 9 bases. CDR1 is DFQATT, CDR2 SNEGSKA, per germline (reference sequence). The CDR3 loop reads CSARVGLAGVSEQFF. The DNA for the CDR3 is TGCAGTGCTAGAGTAGGACTAGCGGGAGTCTCTGAGCAGTTCTTC.

There are many counts of this clonotype. The gene calls are TRBV7-3 and TRBJ2-3; a possible D gene is TRBD1 (5 bases). V dropped 5 bases and J dropped 3 bases, with 18 bases sitting between them. The CDR3 length is 16 residues. Germline V gives CDR1 SGHTA, CDR2 FQGTGA. CDR3 DNA: TGTGCCAGCAGCGATCAGGGTTCCCTTTTGACAGATACGCAGTATTTT. Protein: CASSDQGSLLTDTQYF.

The rearrangement joins TRBV7-6 to TRBJ1-4; D not resolved. There are 12 residues in the CDR3. V lost 5 bases and J 8 bases, leaving 9 bases between the germline ends. Germline CDR1 is SGHVS and CDR2 is FNYEAQ. The CDR3 spells CASSPPGEKLFF. CDR3 bases: TGTGCCAGCAGCCCACCGGGGGAAAAACTGTTTTTT.

This clonotype was seen many times. The V gene is TRBV5-1, the J gene TRBJ1-1, with D hard to call. Looked up from germline, CDR1 is SGHRS and CDR2 is YFSETQ. With 3 bases removed from V and 1 base from J, the gap between germline ends came to 7 bases. The CDR3 has 13 amino acids. Here the CDR3 reads CASSSDPNTEAFF. CDR3 nucleotide sequence: TGCGCCAGCAGCTCTGATCCGAACACTGAAGCTTTCTTT.

The table lists this clonotype with many counts. This chain uses TRBV2 with TRBJ2-2, with D hard to call. This CDR3 has 14 residues. CDR1 and CDR2 (germline): SNHLY, FYNNEI. Trimming left V 3 bases short and J 1 base short, with 6 bases between. CDR3 sequence: CASSDRWNTGELFF. In nucleotides, the CDR3 is TGTGCCAGCAGTGACAGGTGGAACACCGGGGAGCTGTTTTTT.

This clonotype was detected many times. The chain combines TRBV27 with TRBJ2-5; 10 bases agree with TRBD2. In germline, CDR1 is MNHEY, CDR2 SMNVEV (reference sequence). After removal of 5 bases from V and 3 bases from J, the junction contained 3 bases not matched to a gene. The CDR3 is made up of 14 amino acids. Here the CDR3 reads CASSRLAGKETQYF. The DNA for the CDR3 is TGTGCCAGCAGTCGACTAGCGGGTAAAGAGACCCAGTACTTC.

The table lists this clonotype with many counts. This chain uses TRBV20-1 with TRBJ2-7; a possible D gene is TRBD2 (6 bases). Germline lookup yields CDR1 DFQATT and CDR2 SNEGSKA (reference sequence). This CDR3 contains 13 residues. Trimming stripped 6 bases from V and 0 bases from J, with 12 bases between. CDR3 residues: CSAGGAGSYEQYF. CDR3 sequence (DNA): TGCAGTGCGGGGGGAGCGGGCTCCTACGAGCAGTACTTC.

Many counts were recorded for this clonotype. CDR3 nucleotides: TGTGCCAGCAGCCCCATTGTGGGCTGGGCGTTCTTC. This translates into CASSPIVGWAFF. J is TRBJ2-1 and V is TRBV6-2 or TRBV6-3; D not resolved. Germline V gives CDR1 MNHEY, CDR2 SVGEGT. The CDR3 runs to 12 residues. Trimming took 6 bases from V and 15 from J, leaving 18 bases between them.

This clonotype was picked up many times. The V call is TRBV5-1, the J call TRBJ2-3; 8 positions agree with TRBD1. The CDR3 loop spans 14 amino acids. Germline CDR1 SGHRS, CDR2 YFSETQ. The trim removed 0 bases at V and 8 bases at J, leaving 5 bases unmatched. In DNA, the CDR3 is TGCGCCAGCAGCTTGGCGACAGGGGAAGGTACGCAGTATTTT. This codes for CASSLATGEGTQYF.

This clonotype was observed many times. V usage is TRBV6-2 or TRBV6-3 and J usage is TRBJ2-7; 13 bases fit TRBD2. This CDR3 has 15 amino acids. The ends lost 5 bases at V and 5 bases at J; junction bases unmatched: 6. Germline V gene sequence: CDR1 MNHEY, CDR2 SVGEGT. Here the CDR3 DNA reads TGTGCCAGCAGTGACACTAGCGGGAGGGTCGACGAGCAGTACTTC. Translation: CASSDTSGRVDEQYF.

This clonotype has at least ten counts. This chain connects TRBV7-2 to TRBJ1-1; D is unresolved. Between the trimmed V and J ends, which lost 1 base and 5 bases, there was a span of 8 bases. Germline-derived CDR1 and CDR2 are SGHTA and FQGNSA. The CDR3 covers 13 residues. CDR3 amino acids: CASSLEAGTEAFF. The DNA for the CDR3 is TGTGCCAGCAGCTTAGAGGCGGGTACTGAAGCTTTCTTT.

This clonotype was observed at least ten times. This sequence joins TRBV28 and TRBJ2-1, with D possibly TRBD2 on 5 matching bases. V lost 1 base to trimming and J lost 12 bases, with 7 bases between them. In germline, CDR1 is MDHEN, CDR2 SYDVKM. The length of the CDR3 is 11 residues. The CDR3 loop reads CASSLSRVQFF. CDR3 DNA: TGTGCCAGCAGTTTATCGAGGGTGCAGTTCTTC.

This clonotype was found once. The V gene is TRBV13, the J gene TRBJ2-3, with D tentatively TRBD2 (5 bases). The CDR3 covers 16 residues. Trimming took off 3 bases at V and 0 bases at J, with 13 bases between the two ends. Germline CDR1 reads PRHDT; CDR2 reads FYEKMQ (reference sequence). CDR3 amino acids: CASSLAWEISTDTQYF. CDR3 nucleotides: TGTGCCAGCAGCTTGGCTTGGGAGATCAGCACAGATACGCAGTATTTT.

V usage is TRBV20-1 and J usage is TRBJ2-2; D gene ambiguous. Trimming left V 2 bases short and J 6 bases short, with 10 bases between. The CDR3 totals 13 residues. The germline V gene encodes CDR1 DFQATT and CDR2 SNEGSKA (reference sequence). CDR3 in amino acids: CSARYVGAGELFF. For the CDR3, the DNA is TGCAGTGCTAGATATGTCGGCGCCGGGGAGCTGTTTTTT.

At least ten counts were recorded for this clonotype. The V and J genes are TRBV15 and TRBJ2-3; D remains unclear. CDR1 and CDR2 from the germline V gene are LNHNV and YYDKDF (reference sequence). The CDR3 contains 13 residues. The V gene lost 1 base and the J gene lost 4 bases, with 6 bases spanning the gap. The CDR3 sequence: CATSRASADTQYF. DNA of the CDR3: TGTGCCACCAGCAGAGCCTCCGCAGATACGCAGTATTTT.

This clonotype was observed many times. This sequence joins TRBV11-2 and TRBJ2-6; TRBD2 matches at 9 bases. Germline-derived CDR1 and CDR2 are SGHAT and FQNNGV. This CDR3 spans 19 amino acids. Trimming at V came to 5 bases and at J to 5 bases, leaving 16 bases not matched to a gene. The CDR3 sequence is CASSPTTSGYDSWANVLTF. CDR3 in DNA: TGTGCCAGCAGCCCTACGACTAGCGGATACGACTCCTGGGCCAACGTCCTGACTTTC.

This clonotype was counted many times. The chain joins TRBV24-1 to TRBJ2-7; D is undetermined. V lost 3 bases and J 5 bases, leaving 10 bases between the germline ends. The CDR3 is made up of 13 amino acids. The germline V gene encodes CDR1 KGHDR and CDR2 SFDVKD. The CDR3 loop is CATSDRRSNEQYF. The CDR3 region has the DNA TGTGCCACCAGTGATAGGCGGAGCAACGAGCAGTACTTC.

This chain joins TRBV2 and TRBJ1-2; no firm D call. Germline V gene sequence: CDR1 SNHLY, CDR2 FYNNEI. Trimming took 0 bases from V and 2 from J, leaving 13 bases between them. This CDR3 contains 16 residues. CDR3 DNA: TGTGCCAGCAGTGAAGCTCGGCGGACCCTAAACTATGGCTACACCTTC. Translated, it gives CASSEARRTLNYGYTF.

This clonotype has only a few counts. This chain links TRBV20-1 with TRBJ1-6, with TRBD1 as a possible D gene (6 bases). The germline V and J ends were trimmed by 4 bases and 13 bases, with 14 bases remaining between them. This CDR3 comprises 12 residues. Germline CDR1 DFQATT, CDR2 SNEGSKA (reference sequence). The CDR3 DNA reads as TGCAGTGCTAATCGACAGGAGCATCCCCTCCACTTT. This encodes CSANRQEHPLHF.